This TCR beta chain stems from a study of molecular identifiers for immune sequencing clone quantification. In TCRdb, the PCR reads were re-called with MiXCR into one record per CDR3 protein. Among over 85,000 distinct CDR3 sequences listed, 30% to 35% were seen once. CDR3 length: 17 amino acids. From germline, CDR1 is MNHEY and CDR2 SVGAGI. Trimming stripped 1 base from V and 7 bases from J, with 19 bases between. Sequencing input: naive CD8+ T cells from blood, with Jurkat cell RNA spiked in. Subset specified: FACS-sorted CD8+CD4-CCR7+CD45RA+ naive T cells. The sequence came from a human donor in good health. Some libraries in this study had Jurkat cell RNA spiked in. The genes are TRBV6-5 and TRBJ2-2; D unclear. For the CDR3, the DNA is TGTGCCAGCAGTTACTTGTGGGGATCCAAAGGGAACGGGGAGCTGTTTTTT. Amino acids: CASSYLWGSKGNGELFF.